What follows describes a single T cell receptor (beta chain). The antigen is not known. This entry belongs to a study of OX40 agonist ivuxolimab in advanced cancers. Looking at the study overall: While on treatment, patients had intravenous ivuxolimab at 0.01 to 10 mg/kg every 2 weeks. Points from the study as a whole: By week 6 at 0.1 to 3.0 mg/kg, blood CD4+ and CD8+ T cells had expanded clonally.

Libraries were prepared by immunoSEQ multiplex PCR; TCRdb keeps only in-frame clonotypes and omits some of them. The sample carries fewer than 50,000 clones, roughly 90% recorded once. J was trimmed by 2 bases and V by 0 bases; bases with no gene match: 7. The germline CDR1 and CDR2 sequences are SGDLS and YYNGEE. The CDR3 extends over 17 amino acids. The sequence was obtained from an adult with an advanced solid tumor such as melanoma, head and neck, liver or kidney cancer. The chain uses TRBV9 and TRBJ2-3, with 9 bases aligning to TRBD2. The specimen was CD4+ or CD8+ T cells sorted from blood, collected in a trial of the OX40 agonist ivuxolimab. CDR3 sequence: CASSVGGLAGYTDTQYF. The CDR3 bases are TGTGCCAGCAGCGTAGGGGGTCTAGCGGGATACACAGATACGCAGTATTTT.